A single sample is the source of the 6 T cell receptor beta chains below, sequenced in a study of metastatic and nonmetastatic thyroid tumors. Prior to thyroid surgery, none of the patients had received any treatment. TCRdb reprocessed the PCR reads using MiXCR. The table includes roughly 13,000 clones, roughly 31% detected once. The source material was tumor tissue. These receptors were collected from a male donor with papillary thyroid cancer or a benign thyroid nodule (not recorded which). Some clones in this sample may be carry-over from other donors' samples.

The CDR3 reads CASSEALGVVNTEAFF. The CDR3 DNA sequence: TGTGCCAGCAGTGAAGCGCTTGGGGTGGTGAACACTGAAGCTTTCTTT. The rearrangement links TRBV6-1 to TRBJ1-1; no definite D call. Germline V gene data show CDR1 as MNHNS and CDR2 as SASEGT. The CDR3 has 16 amino acids. The ends were cut back, 0 bases at V and 0 bases at J, with 11 bases in the middle.

The chain employs TRBV5-1 and TRBJ1-2, with 11 bases aligning to TRBD1. This CDR3 has 14 amino acids. CDR1 SGHRS and CDR2 YFSETQ come from the germline V gene. The V segment lost 0 bases and the J segment 8 bases; nucleotides outside the gene matches: 3. This CDR3 is CASSLAGTGGGYTF. The CDR3 bases are TGCGCCAGCAGCTTGGCCGGGACAGGGGGAGGCTACACCTTC.

V usage is TRBV6-2 or TRBV6-3 and J usage is TRBJ2-5; 7 bases are shared with TRBD1. V lost 2 bases to trimming and J lost 1 base; unmatched junction nucleotides: 4. The CDR3 has 15 amino acids. Germline lookup yields CDR1 MNHEY and CDR2 SVGEGT. CDR3 sequence (DNA): TGTGCCAGCAGTTACCGAGGGACAGCCCAAGAGACCCAGTACTTC. Translated, it gives CASSYRGTAQETQYF.

The rearrangement links TRBV20-1 to TRBJ2-5; possibly TRBD2 for D (6 bases). CDR3 length: 11 residues. CDR1 DFQATT and CDR2 SNEGSKA come from the germline V gene (reference sequence). CDR3 region: CSSVGGETQYF. CDR3 sequence (DNA): TGCAGCTCGGTAGGAGGGGAGACCCAGTACTTC.

By sample share, this clone is medium-sized. This rearrangement joins TRBV6-1 to TRBJ1-1; 7 bases agree with TRBD1. The J segment lost 5 bases and the V segment lost 6 bases, leaving 9 bases of the junction unmatched. The CDR3 is 14 amino acids. Looked up from germline, CDR1 is MNHNS and CDR2 is SASEGT. Here the CDR3 DNA reads TGTGCCAGCAGAACTACAGGGGTGTGGACTGAAGCTTTCTTT. Protein: CASRTTGVWTEAFF.

This chain uses TRBV7-3 with TRBJ2-3; D unclear. Trimming took off 5 bases at V and 3 bases at J, with 9 bases between the two ends. The CDR3 extends over 13 amino acids. The V gene's germline CDR1 is SGHTA and CDR2 FQGTGA. CDR3 loop: CASSIGRTDTQYF. The DNA of the CDR3 is TGTGCCAGCAGCATTGGTAGAACAGATACGCAGTATTTT.